This T cell receptor beta chain comes out of a study of cytomegalovirus exposure and HLA in healthy donors. General study findings and limits: CMV antigen specificity of a few CMV-associated chains was confirmed in vitro. Common viral pathogens seemed to be connected with several of the most significant clusters, according to a later analysis. Follow-up analysis later connected one missense variant in DCLRE1C with trimming of TCR beta V- and J-genes.

The PCR contained 60 Vbeta and 13 Jbeta primers. Some clones are missing from TCRdb's copy, which holds only in-frame ones; the method was immunoSEQ multiplex PCR. The sample has 110,000 or so clones; about 8.6% are singletons. Only a few counts were recorded for this clone. Its antigen is currently unknown. What was sequenced was PBMCs. This TCR was sampled from a woman aged 40-49 years in good health and CMV-seropositive.

The CDR3 sequence: CASSLGPSGGPDTQYF. CDR3 in DNA: TGTGCCAGCAGCTTAGGTCCTAGCGGGGGCCCAGATACGCAGTATTTT. This rearrangement joins TRBV11-3 to TRBJ2-3, with 10 bases fitting TRBD2. After removal of 1 base from V and 4 bases from J, the junction contained 5 bases not matched to a gene. The length of the CDR3 is 16 residues. Germline V gives CDR1 SGHNT, CDR2 YENEEA.